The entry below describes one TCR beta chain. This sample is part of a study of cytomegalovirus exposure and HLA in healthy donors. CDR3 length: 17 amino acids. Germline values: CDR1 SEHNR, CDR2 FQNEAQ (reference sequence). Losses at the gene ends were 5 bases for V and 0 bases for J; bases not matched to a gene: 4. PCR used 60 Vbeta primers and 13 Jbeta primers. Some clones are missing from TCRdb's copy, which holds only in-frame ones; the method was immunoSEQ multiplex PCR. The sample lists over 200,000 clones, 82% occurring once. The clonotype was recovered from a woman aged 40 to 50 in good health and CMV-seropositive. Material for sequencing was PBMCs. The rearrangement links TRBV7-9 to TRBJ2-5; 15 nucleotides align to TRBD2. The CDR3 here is CASSPGTSGGNQETQYF. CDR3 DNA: TGTGCCAGCAGCCCAGGGACTAGCGGGGGGAACCAAGAGACCCAGTACTTC. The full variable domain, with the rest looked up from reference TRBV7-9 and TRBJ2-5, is DTGVSQNPRHKITKRGQNVTFRCDPISEHNRLYWYRQTLGQGPEFLTYFQNEAQLEKSRLLSDRFSAERPKGSFSTLEIQRTEQGDSAMYLCASSPGTSGGNQETQYFGPGTRLLVL.